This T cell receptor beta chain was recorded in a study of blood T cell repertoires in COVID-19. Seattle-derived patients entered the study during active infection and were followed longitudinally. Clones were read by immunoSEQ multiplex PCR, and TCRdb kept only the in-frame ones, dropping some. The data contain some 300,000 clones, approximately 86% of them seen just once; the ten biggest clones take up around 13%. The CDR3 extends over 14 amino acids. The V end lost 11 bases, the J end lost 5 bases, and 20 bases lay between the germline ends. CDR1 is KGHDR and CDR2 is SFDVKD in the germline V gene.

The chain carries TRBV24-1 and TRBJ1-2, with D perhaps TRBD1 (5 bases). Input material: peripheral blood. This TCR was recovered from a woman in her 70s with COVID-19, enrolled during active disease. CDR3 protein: CAIDEPGREYGYTF. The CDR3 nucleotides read TGTGCCATCGACGAGCCAGGGCGGGAGTATGGCTACACCTTC.